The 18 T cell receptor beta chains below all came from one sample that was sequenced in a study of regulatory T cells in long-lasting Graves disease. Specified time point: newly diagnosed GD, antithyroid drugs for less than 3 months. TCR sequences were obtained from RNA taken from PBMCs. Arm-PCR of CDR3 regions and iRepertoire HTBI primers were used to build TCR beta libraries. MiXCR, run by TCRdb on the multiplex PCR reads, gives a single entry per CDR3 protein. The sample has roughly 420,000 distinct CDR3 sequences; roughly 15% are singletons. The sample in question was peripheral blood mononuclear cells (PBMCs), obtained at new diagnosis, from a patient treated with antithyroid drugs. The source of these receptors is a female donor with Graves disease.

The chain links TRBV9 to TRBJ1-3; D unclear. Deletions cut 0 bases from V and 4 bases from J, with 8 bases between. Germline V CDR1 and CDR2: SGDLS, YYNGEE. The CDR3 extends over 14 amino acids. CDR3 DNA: TGTGCCAGCAGCGTAGAACAGTCAGGAAACACCATATATTTT. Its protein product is CASSVEQSGNTIYF.

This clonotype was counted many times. Here the CDR3 DNA reads TGCAGCGTTGTAAGGGGCGGGAGCACCTACGAGCAGTACTTC. Translation gives CSVVRGGSTYEQYF. The chain is built from TRBV29-1 and TRBJ2-7; TRBD2 aligns across 7 bases. The CDR3 sequence is 14 residues long. V was pared by 4 bases and J by 2 bases, with 8 bases of the junction left unmatched. Germline lookup yields CDR1 SQVTM and CDR2 ANQGSEA.

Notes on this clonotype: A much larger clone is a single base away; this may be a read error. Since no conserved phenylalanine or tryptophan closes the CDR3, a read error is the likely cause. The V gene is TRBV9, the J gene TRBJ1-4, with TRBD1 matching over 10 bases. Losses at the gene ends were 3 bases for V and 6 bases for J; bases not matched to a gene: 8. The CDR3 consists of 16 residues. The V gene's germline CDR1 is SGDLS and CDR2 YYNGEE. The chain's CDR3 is CASSAGTGVIDEKLFY. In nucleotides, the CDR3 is TGTGCCAGCAGCGCTGGGACAGGGGTTATCGATGAAAAACTGTTTTAT.

CDR3 sequence (DNA): TGCGCCAGCAGCTTGTCAGTCTCGCCGGGACAAGAGACCCAGTACTTC. It encodes CASSLSVSPGQETQYF. The J gene is TRBJ2-5, the V gene TRBV5-1, with TRBD2 as a possible D gene (5 bases). The CDR3 covers 16 residues. The germline V gene has CDR1 SGHRS and CDR2 YFSETQ. The germline V and J ends were trimmed by 1 base and 2 bases, with 15 bases remaining between them. The full variable domain, in which reference TRBV5-1 and TRBJ2-5 provide the parts outside the CDR3, is KAGVTQTPRYLIKTRGQQVTLSCSPISGHRSVSWYQQTPGQGLQFLFEYFSETQRNKGNFPGRFSGRQFSNSRSEMNVSTLELGDSALYLCASSLSVSPGQETQYFGPGTRLLVL.

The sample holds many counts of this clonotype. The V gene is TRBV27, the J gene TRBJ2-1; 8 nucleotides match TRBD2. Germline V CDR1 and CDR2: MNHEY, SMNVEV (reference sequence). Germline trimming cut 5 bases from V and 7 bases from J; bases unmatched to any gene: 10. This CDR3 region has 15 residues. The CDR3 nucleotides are TGTGCCAGCAGTCAAATAGCGGGGCTCCGGAATGAGCAGTTCTTC. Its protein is CASSQIAGLRNEQFF.

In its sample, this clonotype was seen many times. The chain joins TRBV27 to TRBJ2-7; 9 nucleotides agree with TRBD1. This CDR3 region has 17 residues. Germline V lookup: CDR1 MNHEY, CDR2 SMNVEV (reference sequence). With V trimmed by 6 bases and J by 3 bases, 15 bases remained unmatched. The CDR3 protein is CASRGTGLSWTGYEQYF. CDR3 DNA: TGTGCCAGCAGAGGGACAGGGCTATCGTGGACGGGCTACGAGCAGTACTTC.

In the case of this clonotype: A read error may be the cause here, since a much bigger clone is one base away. As DNA, the CDR3 is TGCGGCGGGACAGCGGGGCAGGGCTATGGCTACACCTTC. As protein: CGGTAGQGYGYTF. The rearrangement uses TRBV29-1 and TRBJ1-2, with 7 bases that match TRBD1. This CDR3 spans 13 amino acids. Germline V gene sequence: CDR1 SQVTM, CDR2 ANQGSEA.

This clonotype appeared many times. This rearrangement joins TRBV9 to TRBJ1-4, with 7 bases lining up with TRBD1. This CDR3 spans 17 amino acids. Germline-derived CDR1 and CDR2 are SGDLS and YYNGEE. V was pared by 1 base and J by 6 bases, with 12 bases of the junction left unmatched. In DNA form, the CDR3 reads TGTGCCAGCAGCGTATCCCTGGGAGAGGGGGCGCATGAAAAACTGTTTTTT. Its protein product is CASSVSLGEGAHEKLFF.

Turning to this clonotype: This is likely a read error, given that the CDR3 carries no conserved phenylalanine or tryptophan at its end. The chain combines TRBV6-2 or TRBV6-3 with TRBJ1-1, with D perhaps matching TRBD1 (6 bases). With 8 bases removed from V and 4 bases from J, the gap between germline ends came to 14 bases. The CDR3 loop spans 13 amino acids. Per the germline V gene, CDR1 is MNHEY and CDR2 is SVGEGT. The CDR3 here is CASYWGRTTEAFS. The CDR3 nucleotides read TGTGCCAGCTACTGGGGGCGGACCACTGAAGCTTTCTCT.

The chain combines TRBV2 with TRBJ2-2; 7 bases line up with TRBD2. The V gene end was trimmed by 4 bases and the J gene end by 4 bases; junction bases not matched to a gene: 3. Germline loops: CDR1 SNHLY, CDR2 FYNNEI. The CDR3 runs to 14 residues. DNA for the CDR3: TGTGCCAGCAGTGGGGGGGGAAGCACCGGGGAGCTGTTTTTT. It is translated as CASSGGGSTGELFF.

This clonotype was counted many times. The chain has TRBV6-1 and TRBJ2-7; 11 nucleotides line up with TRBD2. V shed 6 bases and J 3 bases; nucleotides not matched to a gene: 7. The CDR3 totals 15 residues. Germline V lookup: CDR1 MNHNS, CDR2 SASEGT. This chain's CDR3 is CASRPPGTSGYEQYF. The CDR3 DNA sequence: TGTGCCAGCAGACCCCCCGGGACTAGCGGCTACGAGCAGTACTTC.

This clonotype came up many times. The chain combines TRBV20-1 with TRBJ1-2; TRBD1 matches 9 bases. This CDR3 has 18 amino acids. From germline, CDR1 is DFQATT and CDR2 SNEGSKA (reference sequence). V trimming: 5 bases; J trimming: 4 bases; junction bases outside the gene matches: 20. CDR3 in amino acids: CSAHIKTDRGRVFYGYTF. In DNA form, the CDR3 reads TGCAGTGCTCACATCAAGACGGACAGGGGAAGAGTCTTCTATGGCTACACCTTC.

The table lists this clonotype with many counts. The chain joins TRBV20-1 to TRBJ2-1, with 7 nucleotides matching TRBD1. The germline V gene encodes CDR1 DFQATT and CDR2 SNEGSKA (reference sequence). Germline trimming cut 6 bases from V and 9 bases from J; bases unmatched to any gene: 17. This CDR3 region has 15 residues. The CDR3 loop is CSARQGRARFGEQFF. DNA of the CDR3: TGCAGTGCCCGACAGGGTAGGGCCCGTTTTGGTGAGCAGTTCTTC.

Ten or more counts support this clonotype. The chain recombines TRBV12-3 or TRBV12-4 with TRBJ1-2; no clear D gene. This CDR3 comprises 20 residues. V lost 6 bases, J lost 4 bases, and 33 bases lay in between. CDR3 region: CASSLEELRPIAFGIYGYTF. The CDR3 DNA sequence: TGTGCCAGCAGCCTTGAGGAGCTGCGACCAATAGCTTTTGGTATCTATGGCTACACCTTC.

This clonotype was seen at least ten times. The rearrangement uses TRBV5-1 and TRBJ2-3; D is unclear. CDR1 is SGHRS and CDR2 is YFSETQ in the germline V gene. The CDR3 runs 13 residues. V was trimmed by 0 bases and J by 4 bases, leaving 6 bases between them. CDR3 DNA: TGCGCCAGCAGCTTGGGAAGTCCAGATACGCAGTATTTT. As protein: CASSLGSPDTQYF. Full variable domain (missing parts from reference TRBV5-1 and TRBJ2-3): KAGVTQTPRYLIKTRGQQVTLSCSPISGHRSVSWYQQTPGQGLQFLFEYFSETQRNKGNFPGRFSGRQFSNSRSEMNVSTLELGDSALYLCASSLGSPDTQYFGPGTRLTVL.

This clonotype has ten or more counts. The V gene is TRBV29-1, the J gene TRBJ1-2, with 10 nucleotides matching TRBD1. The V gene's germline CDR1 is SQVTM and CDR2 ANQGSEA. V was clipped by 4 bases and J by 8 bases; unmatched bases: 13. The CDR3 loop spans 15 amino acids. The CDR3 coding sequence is TGCAGCGTTGTGGCCGGGACAGGGGCTTCATCCGGCTACACCTTC. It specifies CSVVAGTGASSGYTF.

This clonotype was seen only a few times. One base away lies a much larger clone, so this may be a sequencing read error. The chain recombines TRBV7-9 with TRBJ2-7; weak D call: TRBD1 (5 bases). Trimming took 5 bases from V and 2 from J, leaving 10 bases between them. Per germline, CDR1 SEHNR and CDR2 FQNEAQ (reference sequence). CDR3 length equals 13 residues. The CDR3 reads CASSPQVAYEQYF. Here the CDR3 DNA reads TGTGCCAGCAGCCCACAGGTGGCCTACGAGCAGTACTTC.

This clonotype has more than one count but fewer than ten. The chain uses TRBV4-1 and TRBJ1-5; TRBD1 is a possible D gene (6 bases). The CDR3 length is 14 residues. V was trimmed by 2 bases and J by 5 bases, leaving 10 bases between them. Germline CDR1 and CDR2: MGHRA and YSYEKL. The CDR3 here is CASSQTGRDQPQHF. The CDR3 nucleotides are TGCGCCAGCAGCCAAACAGGGCGCGATCAGCCCCAGCATTTT.